This entry describes one TCR beta chain. The CDR3 has 16 residues. CDR1 and CDR2 from the germline V gene are MDHEN and SYDVKM. V lost 5 bases and J lost 0, with 17 bases in between. These data are taken from a study of vaccination and CD4 T cells after COVID-19. Study-wide context: Post-vaccine sample collection happened at a median of about 72 days after dose two, ranging 14 to 241.

TCRdb re-called the PCR reads with MiXCR, one entry per CDR3 protein. Here the sample spans 20,000 or so distinct CDR3 sequences, roughly three fifths being singletons. The clonotype originates from a human donor who had recovered from COVID-19. Here the sequenced sample was CD4+ T cells from blood, taken before SARS-CoV-2 vaccination. The chain links TRBV28 to TRBJ2-7; D is ambiguous. The CDR3 DNA is TGTGCCAGCAGTCCCTTACAAGTTTACCTCTCCTACGAGCAGTACTTC. This gives the protein CASSPLQVYLSYEQYF.